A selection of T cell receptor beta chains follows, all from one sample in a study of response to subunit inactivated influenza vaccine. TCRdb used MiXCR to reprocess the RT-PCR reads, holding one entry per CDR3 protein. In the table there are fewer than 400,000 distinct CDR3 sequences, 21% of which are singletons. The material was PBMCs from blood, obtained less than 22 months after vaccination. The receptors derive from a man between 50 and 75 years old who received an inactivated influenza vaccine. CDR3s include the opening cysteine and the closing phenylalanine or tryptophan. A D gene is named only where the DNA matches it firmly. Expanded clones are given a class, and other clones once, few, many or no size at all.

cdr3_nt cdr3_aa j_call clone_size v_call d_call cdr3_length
TGCAGCGTTCCGTTGAACACTGAAGCTTTCTTT CSVPLNTEAFF TRBJ1-1 few TRBV29-1 NA 11
TGCGCCAGCAGCTTGGCACCGGGGGCGAGGGAGCAGTACTTC CASSLAPGAREQYF TRBJ2-7 NA TRBV5-1 NA 14
TGTGCCAGCCGATCACAGGGTACCTACGAGCAGTACTTC CASRSQGTYEQYF TRBJ2-7 few TRBV6-6 NA 13
TGTGCCACCCGCAGCGTAAACAATGAGCAGTTCTTC CATRSVNNEQFF TRBJ2-1 NA TRBV24-1 NA 12
TGTGCCAGCAGTGAAAAGGTTGAGCAGTTCTTC CASSEKVEQFF TRBJ2-1 few TRBV2 NA 11
TGCGCCAGCAGCCCGAGGCTGTCTCCAAGGGAAAACATTCAGTACTTC CASSPRLSPRENIQYF TRBJ2-4 few TRBV5-1 NA 16
TGTGCCAGCAGCCCCCCGACAGGGGTCATTCAGTACTTC CASSPPTGVIQYF TRBJ2-4 NA TRBV7-2 TRBD1 13
TGTGCCAGCAGCTTATTCTCCAAAACAGGGTGGGGTGAAAAACTGTTTTTT CASSLFSKTGWGEKLFF TRBJ1-4 few TRBV11-2 NA 17
TGTGCCAGCAGGAGACGGGACAGGGGCACGTTTGGGCCCCAGCATTTT CASRRRDRGTFGPQHF TRBJ1-5 few TRBV6-1 TRBD1 16
TGTGCCAGCAGCCTCTATGCGGGAGCCCTCTACGAGCAGTACTTC CASSLYAGALYEQYF TRBJ2-7 few TRBV6-1 TRBD2 15
TGCAGCGTTGAAGATGTCGGGGGGGCGGAGGAAAAACTGTTTTTT CSVEDVGGAEEKLFF TRBJ1-4 NA TRBV29-1 NA 15
TGTGCCTGGTCCAAACTCCGGATGGAGGATTCACCCCTCCACTTT CAWSKLRMEDSPLHF TRBJ1-6 many TRBV30 NA 15
TGCGCCAGCAGCCAAGATTGGAGCTCCTACAATGAGCAGTTCTTC CASSQDWSSYNEQFF TRBJ2-1 NA TRBV4-1 NA 15
TGTGCCAGCAGCTTGGAAGGTTTTTTTGAAAAACTGTTTTTT CASSLEGFFEKLFF TRBJ1-4 few TRBV5-5 NA 14
TGTGCCAGCAGTGAAACGGGACAGGGTCATCAGCCCCAGCATTTT CASSETGQGHQPQHF TRBJ1-5 many TRBV6-1 TRBD1 15
TGCAGTGCTAGAGACGGACAGGGGGCTGTGGAGACCCAGTACTTC CSARDGQGAVETQYF TRBJ2-5 many TRBV20-1 TRBD1 15
TGCAGTGCTAGAGCCCCAAACAGGGGTCTTCTTGAGTTCTTC CSARAPNRGLLEFF TRBJ2-1 NA TRBV20-1 TRBD1 14
TGTGCCATCAGTGAGTTCAGAGGACGGGGAACTAATGAAAAACTGTTTTTT CAISEFRGRGTNEKLFF TRBJ1-4 few TRBV10-3 NA 17
TGTGCCATCAGGGACAGGGACCACGAGCAGTACTTC CAIRDRDHEQYF TRBJ2-7 NA TRBV10-3 TRBD1 12
TGTGCCAGCAGTTTCAGCCCCGGGGAGCTGTTTTTT CASSFSPGELFF TRBJ2-2 NA TRBV6-5 NA 12
TGTGCCAGCAGCGCCCGGGACTTGATTTACAATGAGCAGTTCTTC CASSARDLIYNEQFF TRBJ2-1 NA TRBV7-2 NA 15
TGCGCCAGCAGCCAAGGTGGCACCCAAATCACCGGGGAGCTGTTTTTT CASSQGGTQITGELFF TRBJ2-2 NA TRBV4-3 NA 16
TGTGCCAGCAGCCAAGAACAGGGTAACGGCTACACCTTC CASSQEQGNGYTF TRBJ1-2 NA TRBV3-1 NA 13
TGTGCCACCAGCCGATTAGTGGGGGAGGTCGACGAGCAGTACTTC CATSRLVGEVDEQYF TRBJ2-7 NA TRBV15 NA 15
TGTGCCAGCAGCCTCAGCTCGAGGACAGTAGGACAGTTCTTC CASSLSSRTVGQFF TRBJ2-1 NA TRBV7-2 NA 14
TGCAGCGTTGAAGATGCCACTGAAGCTTTCTTT CSVEDATEAFF TRBJ1-1 many TRBV29-1 NA 11
TGTGCCACCAGTGACAAGGGACTAGCAAGTGAGACCCAGTACTTC CATSDKGLASETQYF TRBJ2-5 NA TRBV24-1 TRBD2 15
TGTGCCATCAGTGAGGCGGGGCCGAACTATGGCTACACCTTC CAISEAGPNYGYTF TRBJ1-2 few TRBV10-3 NA 14
TGTGCCTGGAGTGTGGTTGGGACACGTAATTCACCCCTCCACTTT CAWSVVGTRNSPLHF TRBJ1-6 NA TRBV30 NA 15
TGTGCCAGCAGTTTCGGGGGGGCGGAGACCGGGGAGCTGTTTTTT CASSFGGAETGELFF TRBJ2-2 few TRBV6-5 TRBD2 15
TGCAATGCTAGGCCCGGGACAGGGGCCACTGAAGCTTTCTTT CNARPGTGATEAFF TRBJ1-1 NA TRBV20-1 TRBD1 14